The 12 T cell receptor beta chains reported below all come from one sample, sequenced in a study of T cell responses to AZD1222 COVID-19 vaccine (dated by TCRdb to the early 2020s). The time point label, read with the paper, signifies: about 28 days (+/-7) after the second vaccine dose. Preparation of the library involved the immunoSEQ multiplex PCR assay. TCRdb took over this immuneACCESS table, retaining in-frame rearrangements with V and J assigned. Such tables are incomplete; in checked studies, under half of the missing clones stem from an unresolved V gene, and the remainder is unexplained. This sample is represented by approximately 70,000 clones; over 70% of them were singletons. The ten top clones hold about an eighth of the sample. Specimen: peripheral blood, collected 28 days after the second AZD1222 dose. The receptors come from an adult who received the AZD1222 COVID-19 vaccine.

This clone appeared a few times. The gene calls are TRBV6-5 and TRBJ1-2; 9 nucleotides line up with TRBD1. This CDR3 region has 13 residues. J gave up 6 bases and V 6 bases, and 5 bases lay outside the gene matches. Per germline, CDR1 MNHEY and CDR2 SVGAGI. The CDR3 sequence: CASSRDRVDGYTF. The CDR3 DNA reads TGTGCCAGCAGCCGGGACAGGGTGGATGGCTACACCTTC.

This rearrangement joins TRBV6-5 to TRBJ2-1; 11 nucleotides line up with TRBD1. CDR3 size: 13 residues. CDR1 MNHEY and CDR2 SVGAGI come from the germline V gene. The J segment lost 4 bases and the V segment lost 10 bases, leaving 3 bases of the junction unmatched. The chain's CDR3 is CAIGQGAYNEQFF. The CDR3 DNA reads TGTGCCATAGGACAGGGGGCGTACAATGAGCAGTTCTTC.

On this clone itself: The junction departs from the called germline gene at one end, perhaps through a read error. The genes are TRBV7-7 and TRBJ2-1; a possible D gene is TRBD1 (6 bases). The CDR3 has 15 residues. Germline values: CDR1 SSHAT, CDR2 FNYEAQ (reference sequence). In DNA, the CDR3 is TGTGCTAGCAGCTTAGGCCACGGTCTAGGACAGGAGCAGTTCTTC. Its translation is CASSLGHGLGQEQFF.

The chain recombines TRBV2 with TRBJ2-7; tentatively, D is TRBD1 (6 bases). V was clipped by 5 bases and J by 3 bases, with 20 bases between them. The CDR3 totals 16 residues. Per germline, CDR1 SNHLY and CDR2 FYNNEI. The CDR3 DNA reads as TGTGCCAGCAGTTCCCCGGACAGAACAGTAAGCTACGAGCAGTACTTC. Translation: CASSSPDRTVSYEQYF.

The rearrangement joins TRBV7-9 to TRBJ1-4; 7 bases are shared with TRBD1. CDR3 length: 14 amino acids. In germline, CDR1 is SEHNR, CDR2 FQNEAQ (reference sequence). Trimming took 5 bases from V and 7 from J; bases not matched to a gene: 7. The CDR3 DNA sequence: TGTGCCAGCAGCCCTAGGGGGCGCGGTGAAAAACTGTTTTTT. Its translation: CASSPRGRGEKLFF.

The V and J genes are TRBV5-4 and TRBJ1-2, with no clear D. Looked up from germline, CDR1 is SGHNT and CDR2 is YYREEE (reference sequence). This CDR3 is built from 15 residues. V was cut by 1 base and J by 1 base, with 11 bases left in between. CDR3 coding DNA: TGTGCCAGCAGCTTGAGTCCGCTCTATAACTATGGCTACACCTTC. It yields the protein CASSLSPLYNYGYTF.

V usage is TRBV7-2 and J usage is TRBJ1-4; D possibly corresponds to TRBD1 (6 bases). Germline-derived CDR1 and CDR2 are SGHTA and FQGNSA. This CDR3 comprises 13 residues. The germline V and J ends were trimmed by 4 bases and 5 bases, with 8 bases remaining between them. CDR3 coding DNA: TGTGCCAGCAGCTGGGGGCTGAATGAAAAACTGTTTTTT. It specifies CASSWGLNEKLFF.

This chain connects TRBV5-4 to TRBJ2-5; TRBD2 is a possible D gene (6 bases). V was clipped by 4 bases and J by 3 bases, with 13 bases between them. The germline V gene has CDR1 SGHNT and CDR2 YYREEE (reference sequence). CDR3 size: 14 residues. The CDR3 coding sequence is TGTGCCAGCAGCCCCCGCGGAGGGAAAGAGACCCAGTACTTC. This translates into CASSPRGGKETQYF.

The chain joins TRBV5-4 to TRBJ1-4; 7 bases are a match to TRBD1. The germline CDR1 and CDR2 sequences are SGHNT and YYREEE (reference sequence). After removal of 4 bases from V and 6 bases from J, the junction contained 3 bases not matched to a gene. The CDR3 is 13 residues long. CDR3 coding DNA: TGTGCCAGCAGCGGAGGGACAGATGAAAAACTGTTTTTT. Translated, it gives CASSGGTDEKLFF.

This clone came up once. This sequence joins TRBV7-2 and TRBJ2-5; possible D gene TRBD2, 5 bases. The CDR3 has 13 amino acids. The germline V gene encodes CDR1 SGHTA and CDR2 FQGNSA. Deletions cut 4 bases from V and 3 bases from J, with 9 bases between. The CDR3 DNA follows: TGTGCCAGCAGCTCCCGGACTGAAGAGACCCAGTACTTC. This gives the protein CASSSRTEETQYF.

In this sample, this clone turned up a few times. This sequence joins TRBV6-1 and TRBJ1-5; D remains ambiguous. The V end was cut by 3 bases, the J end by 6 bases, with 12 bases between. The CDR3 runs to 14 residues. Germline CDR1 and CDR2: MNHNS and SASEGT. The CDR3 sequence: CASSDKGKGQPQHF. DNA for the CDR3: TGTGCCAGCAGTGACAAAGGGAAGGGTCAGCCCCAGCATTTT.

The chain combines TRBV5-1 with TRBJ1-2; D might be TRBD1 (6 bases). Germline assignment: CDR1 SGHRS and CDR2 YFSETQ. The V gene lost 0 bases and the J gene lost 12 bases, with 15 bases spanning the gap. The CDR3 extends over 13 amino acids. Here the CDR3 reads CASSLETGQGNTF. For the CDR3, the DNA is TGCGCCAGCAGCTTGGAGACGGGACAAGGCAACACCTTC. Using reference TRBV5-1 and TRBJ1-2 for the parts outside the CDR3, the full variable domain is KAGVTQTPRYLIKTRGQQVTLSCSPISGHRSVSWYQQTPGQGLQFLFEYFSETQRNKGNFPGRFSGRQFSNSRSEMNVSTLELGDSALYLCASSLETGQGNTFGSGTRLTVV.